This TCR beta chain was sequenced in a study of beta chain features in type 1 diabetes. General study findings and limits: A potential influence of HLA type upon TCRB rearrangement remained unresolved herein. Shortening that was moderate but significant affected the TCRB CDR3s of Type 1 diabetes patients in all four CD4+ subsets. Lower insertion and higher deletion counts appeared at VDJ junctions in type 1 diabetes patients.

Reverse transcription of all isolated RNA meant that expressed TCRB transcripts were sequenced. Generated by immunoSEQ multiplex PCR, the TCRdb table keeps only in-frame clones and is missing some. This table has more than 20,000 clones, approximately 53% appearing once. The germline gives CDR1 SGHTA, CDR2 FQGNSA. V dropped 5 bases and J dropped 5; count of bases not matched to a gene: 6. The CDR3 totals 14 residues. For this clone: The antigen remains unidentified.

The sample consisted of stem cell memory CD4+ T cells from blood. The source is a man younger than 40 with type 1 diabetes. The chain carries TRBV7-2 and TRBJ1-5; 7 bases align to TRBD1. In nucleotides, the CDR3 is TGTGCCAGCAGCGTTGACAGGGAACATCAGCCCCAGCATTTT. Translated, it gives CASSVDREHQPQHF.